Following are 14 T cell receptor beta chains from one sample sequenced in a study of blood T cell repertoires in COVID-19. Sequencing was performed with immunoSEQ multiplex PCR; in TCRdb, only in-frame clones are kept and a portion is missing. This repertoire shows some 260,000 clones, approximately 86% found once; its top ten account for roughly 4.6%. The sample taken for sequencing was peripheral blood. These receptors all stem from a woman older than 75 with active or convalescent COVID-19.

The chain uses TRBV30 and TRBJ1-3; no definite D call. Looked up from germline, CDR1 is GTSNPN and CDR2 is SVGIG (reference sequence). V lost 1 base and J lost 0, with 13 bases in between. The CDR3 contains 16 residues. CDR3 protein: CAWSEILNYSGNTIYF. Here the CDR3 DNA reads TGTGCCTGGAGTGAAATCCTGAACTACTCTGGAAACACCATATATTTT.

V gene TRBV5-1 combines with J gene TRBJ1-6, with TRBD1 identical over 8 bases. Germline-derived CDR1 and CDR2 are SGHRS and YFSETQ. J lost 9 bases, V lost 4 bases, and 12 bases had no gene match. This CDR3 region has 16 residues. For the CDR3, the DNA is TGCGCCAGCAGCGTCAACGCACAGGGGGTGGGTTCACCCCTCCACTTT. Its protein product is CASSVNAQGVGSPLHF.

The chain employs TRBV29-1 and TRBJ2-7, with 10 bases identical to TRBD1. V trimming: 4 bases; J trimming: 2 bases; junction bases outside the gene matches: 2. Germline CDR1 SQVTM, CDR2 ANQGSEA. This CDR3 is built from 13 residues. Here the CDR3 DNA reads TGCAGCGTTGGGGACAGGGGACCCTACGAGCAGTACTTC. It specifies CSVGDRGPYEQYF.

A few counts support this clone. V and J are TRBV7-9 and TRBJ2-6, with D maybe TRBD2 (5 bases). V was clipped by 5 bases and J by 5 bases, with 16 bases between them. Germline assignment: CDR1 SEHNR and CDR2 FQNEAQ (reference sequence). The CDR3 contains 16 residues. The CDR3 is CASSPRASQRANVLTF. The CDR3 DNA follows: TGTGCCAGCAGCCCGAGGGCCTCGCAGAGGGCCAACGTCCTGACTTTC.

The chain is built from TRBV30 and TRBJ1-2; D is possibly TRBD1 (5 bases). V was pared by 6 bases and J by 0 bases, with 14 bases between. The CDR3 length is 14 residues. Germline CDR1 GTSNPN, CDR2 SVGIG (reference sequence). CDR3 region: CACPRVTANYGYTF. The CDR3 coding sequence is TGTGCCTGCCCCAGGGTAACCGCTAACTATGGCTACACCTTC.

The rearrangement links TRBV28 to TRBJ1-5; a weak D match, TRBD1 (5 bases). The germline CDR1 and CDR2 sequences are MDHEN and SYDVKM. V dropped 3 bases and J dropped 9 bases, with 12 bases sitting between them. The CDR3 totals 13 residues. CDR3 loop: CASSLRGGGPQHF. The CDR3, as DNA: TGTGCCAGCAGTTTGCGGGGGGGTGGGCCCCAGCATTTT.

This sequence joins TRBV6-5 and TRBJ1-1; TRBD1 is a possible D gene (5 bases). Germline V lookup: CDR1 MNHEY, CDR2 SVGAGI. V dropped 6 bases and J dropped 1 base, with 12 bases sitting between them. The CDR3 has 14 residues. CDR3 region: CASRTGLRNTEAFF. CDR3 coding DNA: TGTGCCAGCAGGACGGGACTCAGGAACACTGAAGCTTTCTTT.

This chain joins TRBV5-6 and TRBJ1-3; D uncertain. The CDR3 contains 14 residues. CDR1 is SGHDT, CDR2 YYEEEE, per germline. The V and J ends lost 2 bases and 4 bases respectively, with 10 bases between them. CDR3 amino acids: CASSFDRVGNTIYF. Here the CDR3 DNA reads TGTGCCAGCAGCTTTGATCGGGTGGGAAACACCATATATTTT.

The gene calls are TRBV28 and TRBJ1-5; the match to TRBD1 covers 8 bases. The junction had 10 bases not matched to a gene; V was cut back by 7 bases and J by 5 bases. CDR3 length equals 15 residues. Germline CDR1 reads MDHEN; CDR2 reads SYDVKM. The CDR3: CASTSQGASDQPQHF. In DNA form, the CDR3 reads TGTGCCAGCACAAGCCAGGGGGCGAGTGATCAGCCCCAGCATTTT.

The chain has TRBV18 and TRBJ1-2; TRBD1 matches 8 bases. The CDR3 contains 15 residues. CDR1 is KGHSH, CDR2 LQKENI, per germline. The junction had 7 bases not matched to a gene; V was cut back by 3 bases and J by 4 bases. The CDR3 sequence: CASSPRDRSSYGYTF. As DNA, the CDR3 is TGTGCCAGCTCACCGCGGGACAGGTCATCCTATGGCTACACCTTC.

The rearrangement uses TRBV6-5 and TRBJ2-7; maybe TRBD2 (6 bases). Germline V gene lookup returns CDR1 MNHEY and CDR2 SVGAGI. This CDR3 contains 15 residues. V was clipped by 7 bases and J by 4 bases, with 20 bases between them. The CDR3 protein is CASTPHGGTGYEQYF. CDR3 DNA: TGTGCCAGCACCCCCCATGGAGGGACGGGATACGAGCAGTACTTC.

The chain uses TRBV11-2 and TRBJ2-6; D ambiguous. The V and J ends lost 8 bases and 2 bases respectively, with 16 bases between them. This CDR3 contains 16 residues. Per germline, CDR1 SGHAT and CDR2 FQNNGV. The CDR3 region is CASRDTGLPGANVLTF. The CDR3, as DNA: TGTGCCAGCCGCGACACCGGCCTTCCTGGGGCCAACGTCCTGACTTTC.

This clone was recorded a few times. The gene calls are TRBV6-1 and TRBJ1-5; weak D call: TRBD1 (5 bases). This CDR3 comprises 16 residues. Trimming took off 1 base at V and 2 bases at J, with 12 bases between the two ends. The germline gives CDR1 MNHNS, CDR2 SASEGT. CDR3 sequence (DNA): TGTGCCAGCAGTGAAGACGAAGGGGCTGGCAATCAGCCCCAGCATTTT. Its translation: CASSEDEGAGNQPQHF.

The chain carries TRBV12-3 or TRBV12-4 and TRBJ1-2; D uncertain. V lost 7 bases, J lost 7 bases, and 13 bases lay in between. This CDR3 region has 12 residues. The CDR3 region is CASTDMNGGYTF. Written as DNA, the CDR3 is TGTGCCAGCACCGACATGAATGGTGGCTACACCTTC.